Presented here are 25 T cell receptor beta chains from one specimen sequenced in a study of cytomegalovirus exposure and HLA in healthy donors. TCRdb's copy holds only in-frame clones and misses some; the assay was immunoSEQ multiplex PCR. The sample holds about 260,000 clones, 90% seen once. What was sequenced was PBMCs. Receptor source: a woman between 25 and 40 years old in good health and CMV-seronegative.

The V gene is TRBV7-9, the J gene TRBJ2-7; D possibly corresponds to TRBD1 (5 bases). Germline V gene sequence: CDR1 SEHNR, CDR2 FQNEAQ (reference sequence). This CDR3 spans 14 amino acids. Deletions cut 7 bases from V and 1 base from J, with 14 bases between. The CDR3 region has the DNA TGTGCCAGCACCAGGGCAGGCAATTCCTACGAGCAGTACTTC. This gives the protein CASTRAGNSYEQYF.

The genes are TRBV27 and TRBJ2-7; D may be TRBD1 (5 bases). The germline V gene has CDR1 MNHEY and CDR2 SMNVEV (reference sequence). Trimming took 1 base from V and 2 from J, leaving 12 bases between them. This CDR3 contains 15 residues. The CDR3, as DNA: TGTGCCAGCAGTTTATTTCAGGGATCGCCCTACGAGCAGTACTTC. Residues: CASSLFQGSPYEQYF.

The chain combines TRBV2 with TRBJ1-1, with TRBD1 identical over 7 bases. Looked up from germline, CDR1 is SNHLY and CDR2 is FYNNEI. J was trimmed by 1 base and V by 7 bases; bases with no gene match: 9. This CDR3 comprises 15 residues. The CDR3 region is CASNRGGGANTEAFF. The CDR3 nucleotides are TGTGCCAGCAACAGGGGCGGAGGCGCGAACACTGAAGCTTTCTTT. The full variable domain, with the rest looked up from reference TRBV2 and TRBJ1-1, is EPEVTQTPSHQVTQMGQEVILRCVPISNHLYFYWYRQILGQKVEFLVSFYNNEISEKSEIFDDQFSVERPDGSNFTLKIRSTKLEDSAMYFCASNRGGGANTEAFFGQGTRLTVV.

The chain joins TRBV6-6 to TRBJ2-7, with D perhaps TRBD2 (6 bases). The germline V gene has CDR1 MNHNY and CDR2 SVGAGI (reference sequence). Trimming took 7 bases from V and 3 from J, leaving 16 bases between them. The CDR3 length is 14 residues. The CDR3 DNA reads TGTGCCAGCACGATAACGGAGGGAAACTACGAGCAGTACTTC. It specifies CASTITEGNYEQYF.

V gene TRBV5-5 combines with J gene TRBJ1-5; D is ambiguous. V dropped 6 bases and J dropped 4 bases, with 11 bases sitting between them. Germline-derived CDR1 and CDR2 are SGHKS and YYEKEE (reference sequence). The CDR3 sequence is 13 residues long. The CDR3 is CASTRTVNQPQHF. CDR3 DNA sequence: TGTGCCAGCACCCGCACGGTTAATCAGCCCCAGCATTTT. Variable domain in full (rest from reference TRBV5-5 and TRBJ1-5): DAGVTQSPTHLIKTRGQQVTLRCSPISGHKSVSWYQQVLGQGPQFIFQYYEKEERGRGNFPDRFSARQFPNYSSELNVNALLLGDSALYLCASTRTVNQPQHFGDGTRLSIL.

The rearrangement joins TRBV6-6 to TRBJ2-1; the D call may be TRBD1 or TRBD2 (5 bases each). The CDR3 totals 13 residues. Germline lookup yields CDR1 MNHNY and CDR2 SVGAGI (reference sequence). With 0 bases removed from V and 8 bases from J, the gap between germline ends came to 8 bases. For the CDR3, the DNA is TGTGCCAGCAGTTACTCAAGGGGAGATGAGCAGTTCTTC. Protein product: CASSYSRGDEQFF.

The CDR3 loop is CASSTGKVGGRVLEQYF. For the CDR3, the DNA is TGTGCCAGCAGTACAGGGAAGGTTGGCGGGAGGGTTCTCGAGCAGTACTTC. The V call is TRBV25-1, the J call TRBJ2-7, with 9 positions matching TRBD2. The trim removed 5 bases at V and 6 bases at J, leaving 17 bases unmatched. The CDR3 loop spans 17 amino acids. Germline V CDR1 and CDR2: MGHDK, SYGVNS.

The CDR3 DNA reads TGTGCCAGCAGTTACACGAACTCTGGGGCCAACGTCCTGACTTTC. This sequence encodes CASSYTNSGANVLTF. The chain has TRBV6-5 and TRBJ2-6, with unresolved D. The CDR3 has 15 residues. Germline V gene data show CDR1 as MNHEY and CDR2 as SVGAGI. The ends were cut back, 2 bases at V and 0 bases at J, with 5 bases in the middle.

The chain employs TRBV4-3 and TRBJ2-7; no clear D gene. The germline V and J ends were trimmed by 0 bases and 3 bases, with 6 bases remaining between them. Germline CDR1 and CDR2: LGHNA and YSLEER. This CDR3 has 13 amino acids. The CDR3 loop is CASSQDRYYEQYF. Here the CDR3 DNA reads TGCGCCAGCAGCCAAGACCGATACTACGAGCAGTACTTC.

This clone was picked up one time. The chain links TRBV29-1 to TRBJ2-1, with D possibly matching TRBD2 (6 bases). From germline, CDR1 is SQVTM and CDR2 ANQGSEA. The CDR3 extends over 14 amino acids. Trimming stripped 5 bases from V and 7 bases from J, with 18 bases between. CDR3 loop: CSVWMDPSANEQFF. CDR3 bases: TGCAGCGTTTGGATGGATCCTAGCGCGAATGAGCAGTTCTTC.

The V gene is TRBV5-8, the J gene TRBJ2-7; TRBD2 aligns across 7 bases. The CDR3 runs 17 residues. After removal of 3 bases from V and 3 bases from J, the junction contained 15 bases not matched to a gene. Germline V CDR1 and CDR2: SGHTS, YDEGEE. The CDR3 coding sequence is TGTGCCAGCAGCTCGGGTCGAGGAGGGAGGGAGGGCTACGAGCAGTACTTC. Its protein product is CASSSGRGGREGYEQYF.

The rearrangement links TRBV6-5 to TRBJ2-7, with TRBD2 matching 8 bases. Per the germline V gene, CDR1 is MNHEY and CDR2 is SVGAGI. This CDR3 contains 14 residues. Germline trimming cut 5 bases from V and 0 bases from J; bases unmatched to any gene: 3. The CDR3 DNA reads TGTGCCAGCAGTCCACTAGCGGACTCCTACGAGCAGTACTTC. It codes for CASSPLADSYEQYF.

This chain connects TRBV5-6 to TRBJ2-1; tentatively, D is TRBD2 (5 bases). Germline values: CDR1 SGHDT, CDR2 YYEEEE. The ends were cut back, 1 base at V and 1 base at J, with 6 bases in the middle. This CDR3 spans 14 amino acids. CDR3 in DNA: TGTGCCAGCAGCTTGCGAGGGTCCTACAATGAGCAGTTCTTC. Its protein is CASSLRGSYNEQFF.

The chain carries TRBV7-9 and TRBJ2-6, with 10 bases matching TRBD2. Trimming at V came to 1 base and at J to 4 bases, leaving 7 bases not matched to a gene. CDR3 length: 18 amino acids. CDR1 and CDR2 (germline): SEHNR, FQNEAQ (reference sequence). The DNA for the CDR3 is TGTGCCAGCAGCTTAGTTGCTAGCGGGAGATCCGGGGCCAACGTCCTGACTTTC. This translates into CASSLVASGRSGANVLTF. Full variable domain (outside the CDR3, taken from reference TRBV7-9 and TRBJ2-6): DTGVSQNPRHKITKRGQNVTFRCDPISEHNRLYWYRQTLGQGPEFLTYFQNEAQLEKSRLLSDRFSAERPKGSFSTLEIQRTEQGDSAMYLCASSLVASGRSGANVLTFGAGSRLTVL.

CDR3 residues: CASSVGLAGGESSYNEQFF. The CDR3 DNA is TGCGCCAGCAGCGTTGGTCTAGCGGGAGGGGAGAGCTCCTACAATGAGCAGTTCTTC. This chain joins TRBV5-1 and TRBJ2-1, with TRBD2 matching over 12 bases. Trimming took 4 bases from V and 0 from J; bases not matched to a gene: 11. The CDR3 is 19 amino acids. Germline lookup yields CDR1 SGHRS and CDR2 YFSETQ.

This sequence joins TRBV5-4 and TRBJ1-4; D not resolved. The V end lost 4 bases, the J end lost 4 bases, and 8 bases lay between the germline ends. This CDR3 contains 13 residues. Germline V gene data show CDR1 as SGHNT and CDR2 as YYREEE (reference sequence). The CDR3 region has the DNA TGTGCCAGCAGCCCCTGGGGTAATGAAAAACTGTTTTTT. It encodes CASSPWGNEKLFF.

This chain joins TRBV5-6 and TRBJ2-7, with D uncertain. The CDR3 contains 14 residues. V was shortened by 0 bases and J by 4 bases, with 11 bases between the two germline ends. Germline CDR1 and CDR2: SGHDT and YYEEEE. The CDR3, as DNA: TGTGCCAGCAGCTTGGGTATGGTTTTATACGAGCAGTACTTC. This codes for CASSLGMVLYEQYF.

The sample holds a few counts of this clone. This sequence joins TRBV7-8 and TRBJ2-1, with 10 bases fitting TRBD2. Germline V gene lookup returns CDR1 SGHVS and CDR2 FQNEAQ. J lost 0 bases, V lost 5 bases, and 19 bases had no gene match. This CDR3 comprises 21 residues. The CDR3 DNA follows: TGTGCCAGCAGCCCGCTTACCGGACTAGCGGTCAAAAGGGCCTCCTACAATGAGCAGTTCTTC. Translated: CASSPLTGLAVKRASYNEQFF.

The genes are TRBV4-3 and TRBJ2-1, with 9 bases lining up with TRBD2. CDR3 length: 17 amino acids. Germline lookup yields CDR1 LGHNA and CDR2 YSLEER. V shed 3 bases and J 4 bases; nucleotides not matched to a gene: 10. In DNA, the CDR3 is TGCGCCAGCAGCCAGATGGAGGCTAGCGGGATTTACAATGAGCAGTTCTTC. Residues: CASSQMEASGIYNEQFF.

This rearrangement joins TRBV15 to TRBJ2-3, with D possibly TRBD1 on 6 matching bases. From germline, CDR1 is LNHNV and CDR2 YYDKDF (reference sequence). The CDR3 spans 14 residues. Deletions cut 4 bases from V and 4 bases from J, with 12 bases between. The CDR3 sequence is CATSIPGAADTQYF. DNA for the CDR3: TGTGCCACCAGCATCCCAGGGGCGGCAGATACGCAGTATTTT.

The CDR3 DNA follows: TGTGCCAGCTCACCACGGGGAACAGGGGCGGACAATGAGCAGTTCTTC. The encoded protein is CASSPRGTGADNEQFF. V and J are TRBV18 and TRBJ2-1; the match to TRBD1 covers 7 bases. With 1 base clipped from V and 5 bases from J, the junction kept 8 bases outside the gene matches. Per the germline V gene, CDR1 is KGHSH and CDR2 is LQKENI. The CDR3 extends over 16 amino acids. The variable domain in full, with the rest retrieved from reference TRBV18 and TRBJ2-1, is NAGVMQNPRHLVRRRGQEARLRCSPMKGHSHVYWYRQLPEEGLKFMVYLQKENIIDESGMPKERFSAEFPKEGPSILRIQQVVRGDSAAYFCASSPRGTGADNEQFFGPGTRLTVL.

This chain uses TRBV11-3 with TRBJ2-2; D not resolved. Trimming removed 5 bases from V and 8 bases from J, with 9 bases in between. Per germline, CDR1 SGHNT and CDR2 YENEEA. The CDR3 consists of 12 residues. The CDR3 loop is CASSGGRGELFF. The CDR3 nucleotides read TGTGCCAGCAGCGGCGGCCGTGGGGAGCTGTTTTTT.

The rearrangement uses TRBV5-3 and TRBJ1-5; D remains unclear. TRBV5-3 is sorted into the ORF group, with uncertain function. CDR3 length: 17 amino acids. The DNA for the CDR3 is TGTGCTGGTTTCACCTTCGTGGCAGAAGCAGGCAATCAGCCCCAGCATTTT. It is translated as CAGFTFVAEAGNQPQHF.

This chain uses TRBV29-1 with TRBJ1-1, with D unresolved. Between the trimmed V and J ends, which lost 8 bases and 2 bases, there was a span of 12 bases. CDR1 is SQVTM, CDR2 ANQGSEA, per germline. The CDR3 runs 12 residues. CDR3 in amino acids: CSLWERNTEAFF. DNA of the CDR3: TGCAGCCTCTGGGAGCGAAACACTGAAGCTTTCTTT.

This chain uses TRBV28 with TRBJ1-2, with 7 bases matching TRBD1. With V trimmed by 6 bases and J by 0 bases, 1 base remained unmatched. The CDR3 totals 13 residues. Looked up from germline, CDR1 is MDHEN and CDR2 is SYDVKM. CDR3 DNA sequence: TGTGCCAGCAGGACAGGGTCTAACTATGGCTACACCTTC. Translation: CASRTGSNYGYTF.